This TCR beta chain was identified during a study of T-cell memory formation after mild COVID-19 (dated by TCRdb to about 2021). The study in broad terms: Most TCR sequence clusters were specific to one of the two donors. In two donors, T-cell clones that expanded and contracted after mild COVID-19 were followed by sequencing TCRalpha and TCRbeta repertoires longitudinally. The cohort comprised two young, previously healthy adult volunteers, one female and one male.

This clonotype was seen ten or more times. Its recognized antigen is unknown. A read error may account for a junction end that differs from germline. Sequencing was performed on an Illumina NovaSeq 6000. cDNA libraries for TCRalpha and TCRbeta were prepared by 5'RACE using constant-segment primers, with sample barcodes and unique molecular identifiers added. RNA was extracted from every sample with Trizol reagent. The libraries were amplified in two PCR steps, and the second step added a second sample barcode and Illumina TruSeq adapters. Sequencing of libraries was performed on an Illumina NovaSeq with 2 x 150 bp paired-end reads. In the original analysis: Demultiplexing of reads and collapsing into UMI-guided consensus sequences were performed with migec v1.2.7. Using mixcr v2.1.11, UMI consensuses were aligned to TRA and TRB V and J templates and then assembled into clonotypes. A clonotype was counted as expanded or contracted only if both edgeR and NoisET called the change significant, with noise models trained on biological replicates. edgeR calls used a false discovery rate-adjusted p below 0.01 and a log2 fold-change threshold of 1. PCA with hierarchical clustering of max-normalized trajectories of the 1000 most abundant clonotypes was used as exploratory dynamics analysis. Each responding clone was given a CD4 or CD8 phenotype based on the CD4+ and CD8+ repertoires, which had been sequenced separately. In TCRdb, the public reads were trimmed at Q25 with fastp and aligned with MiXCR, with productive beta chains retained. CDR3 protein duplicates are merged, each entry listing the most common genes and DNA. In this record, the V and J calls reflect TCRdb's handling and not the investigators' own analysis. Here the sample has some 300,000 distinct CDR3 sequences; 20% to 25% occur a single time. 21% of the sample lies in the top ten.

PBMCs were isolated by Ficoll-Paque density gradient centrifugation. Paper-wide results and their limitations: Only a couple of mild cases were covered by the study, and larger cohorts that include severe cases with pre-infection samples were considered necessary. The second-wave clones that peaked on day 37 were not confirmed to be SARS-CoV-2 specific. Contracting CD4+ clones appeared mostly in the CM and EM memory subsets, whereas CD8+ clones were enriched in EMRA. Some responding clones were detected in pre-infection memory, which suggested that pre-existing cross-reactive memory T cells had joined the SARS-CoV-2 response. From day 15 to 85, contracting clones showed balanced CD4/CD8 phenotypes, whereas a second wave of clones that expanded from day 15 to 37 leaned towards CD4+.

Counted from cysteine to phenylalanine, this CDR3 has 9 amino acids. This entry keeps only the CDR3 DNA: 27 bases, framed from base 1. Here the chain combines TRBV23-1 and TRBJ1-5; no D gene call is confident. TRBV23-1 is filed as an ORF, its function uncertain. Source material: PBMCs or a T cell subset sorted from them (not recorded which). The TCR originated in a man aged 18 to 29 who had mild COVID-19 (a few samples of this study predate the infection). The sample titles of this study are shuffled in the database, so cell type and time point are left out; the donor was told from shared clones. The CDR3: CASIQPQHF. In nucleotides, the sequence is TGCGCCAGCATTCAGCCCCAGCATTTT.